The 24 T cell receptor beta chains below were found in one sample sequenced in a study of T cell responses to AZD1222 COVID-19 vaccine. Repertoires were generated with immunoSEQ multiplex PCR, while TCRdb's copy carries only in-frame clones and drops some. This sample has fewer than 200,000 clones, with about 90% found just once. The sample here was peripheral blood, taken on day 0 of AZD1222 vaccination. Receptors were obtained from an adult in good health.

This clone was recorded a few times. The CDR3: CASWFSGSTDTQYF. The CDR3 DNA sequence: TGTGCCAGCTGGTTCTCCGGGAGCACAGATACGCAGTATTTT. The J gene is TRBJ2-3, the V gene TRBV28; D is uncertain. V shed 8 bases and J shed 0 bases, with 12 bases lying between them. Germline loops: CDR1 MDHEN, CDR2 SYDVKM. The CDR3 contains 14 residues.

The rearrangement joins TRBV6-5 to TRBJ1-1; D possibly corresponds to TRBD1 (6 bases). The CDR3 runs 14 residues. V lost 6 bases, J lost 5 bases, and 16 bases lay in between. In germline, CDR1 is MNHEY, CDR2 SVGAGI. The CDR3 DNA is TGTGCCAGCAGCCCCGAACAGGGTATTACTGAAGCTTTCTTT. Translated, it gives CASSPEQGITEAFF.

This sequence joins TRBV24-1 and TRBJ1-1; the D gene is possibly TRBD1 (6 bases). Germline loops: CDR1 KGHDR, CDR2 SFDVKD. The CDR3 loop spans 12 amino acids. Trimming stripped 1 base from V and 11 bases from J, with 10 bases between. CDR3 nucleotide sequence: TGTGCCACCAGTGATTTTGACAGGAGGGCTTTCTTT. Protein: CATSDFDRRAFF.

This rearrangement joins TRBV27 to TRBJ1-1; D is uncertain. Germline CDR1 MNHEY, CDR2 SMNVEV (reference sequence). With 6 bases removed from V and 0 bases from J, the gap between germline ends came to 14 bases. The CDR3 has 15 residues. The CDR3 here is CASSSLGQLNTEAFF. In DNA form, the CDR3 reads TGTGCCAGCAGCTCGCTCGGGCAGTTGAACACTGAAGCTTTCTTT.

The chain is built from TRBV19 and TRBJ2-7; no firm D call. Trimming cost V 3 bases and J 2 bases, with 14 bases left between them. The germline gives CDR1 LNHDA, CDR2 SQIVND (reference sequence). This CDR3 comprises 15 residues. The CDR3 sequence: CASSILAGETYEQYF. The CDR3 DNA is TGTGCCAGTAGTATTTTGGCAGGAGAGACCTACGAGCAGTACTTC.

The chain recombines TRBV7-9 with TRBJ2-7, with D maybe TRBD2 (6 bases). Germline V gene sequence: CDR1 SEHNR, CDR2 FQNEAQ (reference sequence). The V and J ends lost 5 bases and 3 bases respectively, with 14 bases between them. The CDR3 length is 14 residues. CDR3 sequence (DNA): TGTGCCAGCAGCCCGGGACTTCTTAGCTACGAGCAGTACTTC. Its protein product is CASSPGLLSYEQYF. Supplemented by reference TRBV7-9 and TRBJ2-7, the full variable domain reads DTGVSQNPRHKITKRGQNVTFRCDPISEHNRLYWYRQTLGQGPEFLTYFQNEAQLEKSRLLSDRFSAERPKGSFSTLEIQRTEQGDSAMYLCASSPGLLSYEQYFGPGTRLTVT.

The rearrangement joins TRBV5-4 to TRBJ2-7; D is perhaps TRBD2 (6 bases). The germline V gene encodes CDR1 SGHNT and CDR2 YYREEE (reference sequence). The CDR3 has 15 amino acids. Trimming removed 0 bases at V and 3 bases at J, with 13 bases between. The chain's CDR3 is CASSLASGSFYEQYF. The CDR3 bases are TGTGCCAGCAGCTTGGCCAGCGGGTCCTTCTACGAGCAGTACTTC.

The chain uses TRBV19 and TRBJ2-1; 9 nucleotides agree with TRBD1. The J segment lost 8 bases and the V segment lost 7 bases, leaving 12 bases of the junction unmatched. Germline CDR1 reads LNHDA; CDR2 reads SQIVND (reference sequence). This CDR3 region has 15 residues. CDR3 nucleotide sequence: TGTGCCAGTACCGGGACAGGGTACGGGAATGATGAGCAGTTCTTC. The encoded protein is CASTGTGYGNDEQFF.

The chain employs TRBV28 and TRBJ2-2; 8 bases agree with TRBD1. The V gene end was trimmed by 11 bases and the J gene end by 5 bases; junction bases not matched to a gene: 4. CDR3 length equals 12 residues. Per germline, CDR1 MDHEN and CDR2 SYDVKM. CDR3 protein: CAGQGTTGELFF. CDR3 nucleotides: TGTGCCGGACAGGGTACTACCGGGGAGCTGTTTTTT.

This sequence joins TRBV5-4 and TRBJ2-3; TRBD2 agrees at 7 bases. Looked up from germline, CDR1 is SGHNT and CDR2 is YYREEE (reference sequence). The junction had 14 bases not matched to a gene; V was cut back by 7 bases and J by 6 bases. The CDR3 contains 15 residues. CDR3 DNA sequence: TGTGCCAGCTCCTTTTTAGGCGGGAGAATGGATACGCAGTATTTT. This sequence encodes CASSFLGGRMDTQYF.

V and J are TRBV28 and TRBJ1-4, with 9 bases lining up with TRBD1. The V gene's germline CDR1 is MDHEN and CDR2 SYDVKM. V was clipped by 6 bases and J by 8 bases; unmatched bases: 10. CDR3 length: 15 amino acids. The chain's CDR3 is CASSHSGTGLEKLFF. CDR3 DNA sequence: TGTGCCAGCAGCCACTCCGGGACAGGGCTCGAAAAACTGTTTTTT.

This chain uses TRBV19 with TRBJ1-5, with 10 bases identical to TRBD1. With V trimmed by 4 bases and J by 1 base, 7 bases remained unmatched. The CDR3 contains 17 residues. Germline V CDR1 and CDR2: LNHDA, SQIVND (reference sequence). CDR3 bases: TGTGCCAGTAGTAGGCGACAGGGGGCTCGAAGCAATCAGCCCCAGCATTTT. This translates into CASSRRQGARSNQPQHF.

The V and J genes are TRBV7-6 and TRBJ2-6; 9 bases match TRBD1. The CDR3 runs 18 residues. From germline, CDR1 is SGHVS and CDR2 FNYEAQ. V dropped 5 bases and J dropped 0; count of bases not matched to a gene: 8. The CDR3 loop reads CASSLRDREFSGANVLTF. CDR3 bases: TGTGCCAGCAGCCTCCGGGACAGGGAGTTCTCTGGGGCCAACGTCCTGACTTTC.

The chain couples TRBV2 to TRBJ2-7; either TRBD1 or TRBD2 may fit D (6 bases each). The length of the CDR3 is 15 residues. The germline gives CDR1 SNHLY, CDR2 FYNNEI. Trimming left V 2 bases short and J 5 bases short, with 16 bases between. This CDR3 reads CASSERRDIFDEQYF. CDR3 DNA: TGTGCCAGCAGTGAAAGGAGGGACATCTTTGACGAGCAGTACTTC.

This chain links TRBV7-2 with TRBJ1-1; D might be TRBD1 (5 bases). Looked up from germline, CDR1 is SGHTA and CDR2 is FQGNSA. CDR3 length equals 13 residues. Trimming took 2 bases from V and 8 from J, leaving 12 bases between them. CDR3 amino acids: CASSLSPNREAFF. The CDR3 DNA sequence: TGTGCCAGCAGCTTATCCCCCAACAGGGAAGCTTTCTTT.

CDR3 sequence reads: CASGRGTNYGYTF. CDR3 bases: TGTGCCAGTGGGCGGGGTACTAACTATGGCTACACCTTC. This sequence joins TRBV6-5 and TRBJ1-2; D unclear. The CDR3 runs 13 residues. Trimming shortened V by 9 bases and J by 0 bases, and 11 bases separated the two germline ends. CDR1 is MNHEY and CDR2 is SVGAGI in the germline V gene.

The rearrangement joins TRBV3-1 (or the pseudogene TRBV3-2) to TRBJ1-2, with 8 positions matching TRBD1. V was clipped by 1 base and J by 8 bases; unmatched bases: 9. From germline, CDR1 is LGHDT and CDR2 YNNKEL (reference sequence). The CDR3 totals 15 residues. DNA of the CDR3: TGTGCCAGCAGCCAAGGGTACAGGGGGGGAAAGGGCTACACCTTC. Protein sequence: CASSQGYRGGKGYTF.

The chain combines TRBV27 with TRBJ2-2; 7 bases are shared with TRBD1. The CDR3 has 16 amino acids. Germline values: CDR1 MNHEY, CDR2 SMNVEV (reference sequence). J lost 6 bases, V lost 5 bases, and 12 bases had no gene match. The CDR3 region is CASSPTYRGRAGELFF. CDR3 DNA: TGTGCCAGCAGTCCCACTTACAGGGGCCGCGCCGGGGAGCTGTTTTTT.

This chain joins TRBV10-1 and TRBJ2-7, with TRBD1 as a possible D gene (6 bases). Trimming removed 0 bases at V and 8 bases at J, with 17 bases between. Germline CDR1 WNHNN, CDR2 SYGVQD (reference sequence). This CDR3 comprises 15 residues. The DNA of the CDR3 is TGCGCCAGCAGTGAGTCGGGCGGTAGTGGGGGCAAGCAGTACTTC. This gives the protein CASSESGGSGGKQYF.

The chain employs TRBV7-9 and TRBJ2-5; a weak D match, TRBD1 (6 bases). Germline lookup yields CDR1 SEHNR and CDR2 FQNEAQ (reference sequence). This CDR3 region has 15 residues. V was cut by 5 bases and J by 5 bases, with 18 bases left in between. CDR3 DNA sequence: TGTGCCAGCAGCCATATATTGGGGGCTAGGGAGACCCAGTACTTC. Amino acid sequence: CASSHILGARETQYF.

This clone was recorded once. The rearrangement joins TRBV28 to TRBJ1-1; D remains ambiguous. This CDR3 contains 13 residues. Deletions cut 1 base from V and 0 bases from J, with 3 bases between. Looked up from germline, CDR1 is MDHEN and CDR2 is SYDVKM. The CDR3 bases are TGTGCCAGCAGTTTATACGTGAACACTGAAGCTTTCTTT. Its protein is CASSLYVNTEAFF.

The rearrangement uses TRBV6-5 and TRBJ2-3; no clear D. The V end was cut by 4 bases, the J end by 3 bases, with 2 bases between. Germline V CDR1 and CDR2: MNHEY, SVGAGI. CDR3 size: 11 residues. The CDR3 reads CASSSTDTQYF. Written as DNA, the CDR3 is TGTGCCAGCAGTTCAACAGATACGCAGTATTTT.

The chain combines TRBV5-4 with TRBJ2-1; D not resolved. The germline V and J ends were trimmed by 6 bases and 8 bases, with 18 bases remaining between them. This CDR3 comprises 14 residues. Per germline, CDR1 SGHNT and CDR2 YYREEE (reference sequence). DNA for the CDR3: TGTGCCAGCACCTCCCAACCTTTTGACGATGAGCAGTTCTTC. Translated: CASTSQPFDDEQFF.

The chain links TRBV30 to TRBJ1-2; tentatively, D is TRBD1 (6 bases). CDR3 length: 10 amino acids. Looked up from germline, CDR1 is GTSNPN and CDR2 is SVGIG (reference sequence). Trimming took 5 bases from V and 8 from J, leaving 9 bases between them. CDR3 in amino acids: CAWGQGGYTF. CDR3 coding DNA: TGTGCCTGGGGGCAGGGGGGCTACACCTTC. The variable domain in full, with the rest retrieved from reference TRBV30 and TRBJ1-2, is SQTIHQWPATLVQPVGSPLSLECTVEGTSNPNLYWYRQAAGRGLQLLFYSVGIGQISSEVPQNLSASRPQDRQFILSSKKLLLSDSGFYLCAWGQGGYTFGSGTRLTVV.